A single sample is the source of the 5 T cell receptor beta chains below, sequenced in a study of cytomegalovirus exposure and HLA in healthy donors. PCR used 60 Vbeta primers and 13 Jbeta primers. The method was immunoSEQ multiplex PCR; TCRdb's version includes in-frame clones alone and lacks a portion of them. Of about 120,000 clones in the sample, around three quarters were seen once. The sequencing input was PBMCs. These receptor sequences come from a human donor in good health.

This chain links TRBV7-9 with TRBJ2-5, with 8 positions matching TRBD1. This CDR3 is built from 14 residues. The V gene's germline CDR1 is SEHNR and CDR2 FQNEAQ (reference sequence). V dropped 0 bases and J dropped 7; count of bases not matched to a gene: 4. Here the CDR3 DNA reads TGTGCCAGCAGCTTAGCACAGGGGGAGGTGACCCAGTACTTC. Protein sequence: CASSLAQGEVTQYF.

The chain recombines TRBV27 with TRBJ1-6; possible D gene TRBD1, 5 bases. The germline V gene has CDR1 MNHEY and CDR2 SMNVEV (reference sequence). The CDR3 runs to 15 residues. Trimming removed 7 bases from V and 7 bases from J, with 17 bases in between. The DNA for the CDR3 is TGTGCCAGCAACCCTGGGGGGAGAAGAAATTCACCCCTCCACTTT. This encodes CASNPGGRRNSPLHF.

Only one count was recorded for this clone. This chain links TRBV5-1 with TRBJ2-1; possibly TRBD1 for D (5 bases). CDR3 size: 12 residues. Deletions cut 0 bases from V and 15 bases from J, with 13 bases between. In germline, CDR1 is SGHRS, CDR2 YFSETQ. The CDR3 DNA follows: TGCGCCAGCAGCTTGGACGGACATCCGCGGTTCTTC. Its translation: CASSLDGHPRFF.

The V and J genes are TRBV30 and TRBJ2-3; 8 bases line up with TRBD2. V trimming: 5 bases; J trimming: 5 bases; junction bases outside the gene matches: 9. The CDR3 runs to 14 residues. Per germline, CDR1 GTSNPN and CDR2 SVGIG (reference sequence). CDR3 bases: TGTGCCTGGGAGGGGAAACTAGCGGTAGATACGCAGTATTTT. Translated: CAWEGKLAVDTQYF.

In its sample, this clone was seen once. V is TRBV2 and J is TRBJ1-5, with D maybe TRBD1 (5 bases). Germline lookup yields CDR1 SNHLY and CDR2 FYNNEI. The CDR3 has 15 residues. With 7 bases removed from V and 4 bases from J, the gap between germline ends came to 17 bases. CDR3 in DNA: TGTGCCAGCACCCCCTCGGGACTCCTGAATCAGCCCCAGCATTTT. Protein: CASTPSGLLNQPQHF.